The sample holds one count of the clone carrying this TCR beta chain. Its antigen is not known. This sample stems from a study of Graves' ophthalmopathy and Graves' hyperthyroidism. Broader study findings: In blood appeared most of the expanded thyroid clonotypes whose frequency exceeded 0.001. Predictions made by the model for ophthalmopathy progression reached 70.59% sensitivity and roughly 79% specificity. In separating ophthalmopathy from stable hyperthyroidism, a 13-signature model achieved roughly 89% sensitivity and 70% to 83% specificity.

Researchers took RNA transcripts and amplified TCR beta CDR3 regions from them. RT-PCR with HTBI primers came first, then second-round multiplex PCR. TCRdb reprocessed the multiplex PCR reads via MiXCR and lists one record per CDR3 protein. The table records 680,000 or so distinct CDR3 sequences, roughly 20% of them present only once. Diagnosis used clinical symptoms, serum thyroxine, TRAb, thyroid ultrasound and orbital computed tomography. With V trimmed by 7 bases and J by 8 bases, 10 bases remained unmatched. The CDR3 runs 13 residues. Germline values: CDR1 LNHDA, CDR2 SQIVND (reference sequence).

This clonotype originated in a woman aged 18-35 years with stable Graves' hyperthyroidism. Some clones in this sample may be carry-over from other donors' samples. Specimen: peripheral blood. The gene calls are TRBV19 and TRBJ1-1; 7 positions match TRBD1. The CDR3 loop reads CASTLTGTAEAFF. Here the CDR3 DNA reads TGTGCCAGTACCCTCACCGGGACAGCAGAAGCTTTCTTT.